Following are 8 T cell receptor beta chains from one sample sequenced in a study of a mutant IDH1 vaccine in newly diagnosed glioma. Generated by immunoSEQ multiplex PCR, the TCRdb table keeps only in-frame clones and is missing some. The sample holds about 69,000 clones; around 90% are singletons and the top ten take 2%. These receptors lack a known antigen. Described time point: week 35, safety follow-up. Each vaccine dose was 300 ug of mutant IDH1 20-mer peptide, with topical imiquimod. The source was PBMCs, collected from a glioma patient whose treatment included an IDH1 peptide vaccine. All receptors come from a young man with glioma.

The CDR3 sequence is CAILDGRSYGYTF. The CDR3 nucleotides read TGTGCCATCCTGGACGGCAGATCCTATGGCTACACCTTC. J is TRBJ1-2 and V is TRBV28; D uncertain. The CDR3 is 13 amino acids. Per the germline V gene, CDR1 is MDHEN and CDR2 is SYDVKM. V lost 10 bases, J lost 4 bases, and 16 bases lay in between.

This rearrangement joins TRBV7-3 to TRBJ1-1, with D perhaps matching TRBD1 (6 bases). The CDR3 is 12 residues long. V was clipped by 8 bases and J by 3 bases, with 10 bases between them. Germline V gives CDR1 SGHTA, CDR2 FQGTGA. CDR3 in DNA: TGTGCCAGCGGGGGCCGGGACACTGAAGCTTTCTTT. Translation: CASGGRDTEAFF.

This chain connects TRBV28 to TRBJ1-5; unclear D gene. Germline-derived CDR1 and CDR2 are MDHEN and SYDVKM. The germline V and J ends were trimmed by 6 bases and 2 bases, with 2 bases remaining between them. The CDR3 has 11 residues. The CDR3 DNA follows: TGTGCCAGCAGGGGCAATCAGCCCCAGCATTTT. As protein: CASRGNQPQHF.

The V call is TRBV2, the J call TRBJ1-5, with D possibly being TRBD1 (6 bases). Trimming cost V 7 bases and J 3 bases, with 10 bases left between them. Germline CDR1 SNHLY, CDR2 FYNNEI. The CDR3 spans 13 residues. The CDR3 DNA follows: TGTGCCAGCACTTCGGGGGCCAATCAGCCCCAGCATTTT. This codes for CASTSGANQPQHF.

The chain has TRBV28 and TRBJ1-2; TRBD1 is a possible D gene (6 bases). Germline V lookup: CDR1 MDHEN, CDR2 SYDVKM. The CDR3 is 14 residues long. V lost 3 bases, J lost 4 bases, and 12 bases lay in between. CDR3 DNA: TGTGCCAGCAGTTTGGGGGGCTTGGGCTATGGCTACACCTTC. Its translation: CASSLGGLGYGYTF.

The gene calls are TRBV27 and TRBJ1-1, with unresolved D. This CDR3 is built from 13 residues. The germline gives CDR1 MNHEY, CDR2 SMNVEV (reference sequence). The V end was cut by 2 bases, the J end by 4 bases, with 8 bases between. CDR3 in DNA: TGTGCCAGCAGTTTACGGTCGGGCACTGAAGCTTTCTTT. It encodes CASSLRSGTEAFF.

The V call is TRBV30, the J call TRBJ1-1, with TRBD1 as a possible D gene (6 bases). The germline CDR1 and CDR2 sequences are GTSNPN and SVGIG (reference sequence). The CDR3 covers 15 residues. V shed 1 base and J shed 0 bases, with 12 bases lying between them. CDR3 sequence reads: CAWSGPKGVNTEAFF. CDR3 in DNA: TGTGCCTGGAGTGGCCCTAAGGGGGTGAACACTGAAGCTTTCTTT. Combining the CDR3 with reference TRBV30 and TRBJ1-1 gives the whole variable domain SQTIHQWPATLVQPVGSPLSLECTVEGTSNPNLYWYRQAAGRGLQLLFYSVGIGQISSEVPQNLSASRPQDRQFILSSKKLLLSDSGFYLCAWSGPKGVNTEAFFGQGTRLTVV.

This clone was counted between two and nine times. The gene calls are TRBV10-1 and TRBJ1-2; D might be TRBD1 (5 bases). Germline lookup yields CDR1 WNHNN and CDR2 SYGVQD (reference sequence). The CDR3 runs to 12 residues. CDR3 bases: TGCGCGCAGGGTGAGGGCGTAGGCGGCTACACCTTC. It codes for CAQGEGVGGYTF.